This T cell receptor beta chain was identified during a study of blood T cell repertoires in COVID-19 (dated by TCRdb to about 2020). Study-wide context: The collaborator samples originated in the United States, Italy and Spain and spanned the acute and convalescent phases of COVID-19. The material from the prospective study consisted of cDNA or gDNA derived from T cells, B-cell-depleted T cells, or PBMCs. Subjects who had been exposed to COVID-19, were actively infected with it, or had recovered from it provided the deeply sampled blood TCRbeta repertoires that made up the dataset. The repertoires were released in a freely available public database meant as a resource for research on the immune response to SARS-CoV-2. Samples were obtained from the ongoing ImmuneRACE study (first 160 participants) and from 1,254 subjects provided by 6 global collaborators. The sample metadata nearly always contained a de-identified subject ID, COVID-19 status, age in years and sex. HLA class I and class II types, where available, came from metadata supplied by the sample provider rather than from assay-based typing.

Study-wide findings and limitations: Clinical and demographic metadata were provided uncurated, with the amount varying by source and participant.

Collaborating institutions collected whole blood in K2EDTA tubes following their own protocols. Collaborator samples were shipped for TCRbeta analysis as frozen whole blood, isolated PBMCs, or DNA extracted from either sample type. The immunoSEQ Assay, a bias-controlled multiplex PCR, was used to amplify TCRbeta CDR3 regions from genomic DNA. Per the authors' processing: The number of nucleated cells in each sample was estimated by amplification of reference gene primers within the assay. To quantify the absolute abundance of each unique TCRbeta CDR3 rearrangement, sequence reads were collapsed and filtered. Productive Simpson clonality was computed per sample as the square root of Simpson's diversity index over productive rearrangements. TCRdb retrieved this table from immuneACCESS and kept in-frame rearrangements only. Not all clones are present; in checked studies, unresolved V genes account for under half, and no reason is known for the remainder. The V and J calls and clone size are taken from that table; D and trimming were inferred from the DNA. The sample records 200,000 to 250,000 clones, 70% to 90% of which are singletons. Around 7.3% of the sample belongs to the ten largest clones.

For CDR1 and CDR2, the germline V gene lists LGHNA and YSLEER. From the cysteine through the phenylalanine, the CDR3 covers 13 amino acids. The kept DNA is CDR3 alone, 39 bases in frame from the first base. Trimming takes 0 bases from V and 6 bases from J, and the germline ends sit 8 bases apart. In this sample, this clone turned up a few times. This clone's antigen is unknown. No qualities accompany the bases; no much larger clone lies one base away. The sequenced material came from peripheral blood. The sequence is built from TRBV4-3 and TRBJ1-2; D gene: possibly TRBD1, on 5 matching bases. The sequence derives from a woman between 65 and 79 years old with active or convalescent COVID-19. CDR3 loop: CASSQESGDGYTF. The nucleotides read TGCGCCAGCAGCCAAGAATCGGGGGATGGCTACACCTTC.